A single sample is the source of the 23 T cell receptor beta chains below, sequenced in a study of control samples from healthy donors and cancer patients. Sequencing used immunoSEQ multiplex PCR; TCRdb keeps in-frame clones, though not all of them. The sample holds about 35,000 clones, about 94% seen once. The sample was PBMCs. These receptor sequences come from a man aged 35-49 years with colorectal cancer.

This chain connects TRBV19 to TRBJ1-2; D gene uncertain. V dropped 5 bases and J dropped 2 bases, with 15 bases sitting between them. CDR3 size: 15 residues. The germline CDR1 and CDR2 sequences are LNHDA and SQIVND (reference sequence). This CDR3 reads CASSSGSQGNYGYTF. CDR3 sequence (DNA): TGTGCCAGTAGTTCTGGGTCCCAAGGGAACTATGGCTACACCTTC.

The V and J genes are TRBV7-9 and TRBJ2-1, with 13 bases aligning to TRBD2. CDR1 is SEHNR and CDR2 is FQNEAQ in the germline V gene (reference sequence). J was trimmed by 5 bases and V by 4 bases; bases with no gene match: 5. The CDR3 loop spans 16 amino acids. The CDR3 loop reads CASSSTGTSGNNEQFF. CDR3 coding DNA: TGTGCCAGCAGCTCCACGGGGACTAGCGGGAACAATGAGCAGTTCTTC.

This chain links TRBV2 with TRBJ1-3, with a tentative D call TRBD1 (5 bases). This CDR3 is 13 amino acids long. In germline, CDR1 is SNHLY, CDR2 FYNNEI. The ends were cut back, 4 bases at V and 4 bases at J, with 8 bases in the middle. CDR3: CASSGDVGNTIYF. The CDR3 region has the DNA TGTGCCAGCAGTGGGGACGTGGGAAACACCATATATTTT.

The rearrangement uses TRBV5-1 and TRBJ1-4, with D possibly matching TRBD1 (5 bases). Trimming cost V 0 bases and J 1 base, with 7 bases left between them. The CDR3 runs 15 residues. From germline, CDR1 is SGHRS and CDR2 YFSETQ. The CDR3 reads CASSLAGQTNEKLFF. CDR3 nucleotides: TGCGCCAGCAGCTTGGCTGGACAAACTAATGAAAAACTGTTTTTT. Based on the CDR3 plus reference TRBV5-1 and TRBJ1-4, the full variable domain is KAGVTQTPRYLIKTRGQQVTLSCSPISGHRSVSWYQQTPGQGLQFLFEYFSETQRNKGNFPGRFSGRQFSNSRSEMNVSTLELGDSALYLCASSLAGQTNEKLFFGSGTQLSVL.

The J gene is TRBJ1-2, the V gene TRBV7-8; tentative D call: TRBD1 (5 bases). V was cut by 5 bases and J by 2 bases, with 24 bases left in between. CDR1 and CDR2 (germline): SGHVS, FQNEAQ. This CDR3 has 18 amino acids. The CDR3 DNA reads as TGTGCCAGCAGCCCCCTTAGGACGGGGCGCAAAAGAAACTATGGCTACACCTTC. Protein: CASSPLRTGRKRNYGYTF.

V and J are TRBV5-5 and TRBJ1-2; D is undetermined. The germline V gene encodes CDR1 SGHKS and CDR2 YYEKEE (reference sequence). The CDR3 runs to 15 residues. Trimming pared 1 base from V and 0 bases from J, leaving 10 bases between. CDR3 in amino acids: CASSLSGSSNYGYTF. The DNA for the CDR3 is TGTGCCAGCAGCTTGTCCGGGAGTTCTAACTATGGCTACACCTTC.

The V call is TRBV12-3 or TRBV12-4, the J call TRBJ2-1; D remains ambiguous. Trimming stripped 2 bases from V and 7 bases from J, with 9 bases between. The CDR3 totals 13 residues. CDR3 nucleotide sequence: TGTGCCAGCAGTTTACTTCCCCAGAATGAGCAGTTCTTC. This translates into CASSLLPQNEQFF.

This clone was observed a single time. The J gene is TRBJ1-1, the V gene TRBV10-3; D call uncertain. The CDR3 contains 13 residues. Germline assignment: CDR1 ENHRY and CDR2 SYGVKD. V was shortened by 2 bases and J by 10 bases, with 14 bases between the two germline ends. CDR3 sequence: CAISEPTGFGAFF. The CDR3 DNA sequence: TGTGCCATCAGTGAGCCGACGGGTTTTGGAGCTTTCTTT.

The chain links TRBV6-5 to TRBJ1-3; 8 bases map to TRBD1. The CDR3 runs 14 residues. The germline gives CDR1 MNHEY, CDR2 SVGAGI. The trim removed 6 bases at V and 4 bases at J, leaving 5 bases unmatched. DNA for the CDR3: TGTGCCAGCAGGTCACAGGGGGGAGGAAACACCATATATTTT. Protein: CASRSQGGGNTIYF.

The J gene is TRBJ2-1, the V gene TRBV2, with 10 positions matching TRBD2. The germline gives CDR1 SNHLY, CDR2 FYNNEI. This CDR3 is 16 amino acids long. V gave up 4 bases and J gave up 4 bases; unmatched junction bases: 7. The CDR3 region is CASSGNSGGKYNEQFF. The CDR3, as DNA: TGTGCCAGCAGTGGTAATAGCGGGGGGAAATACAATGAGCAGTTCTTC.

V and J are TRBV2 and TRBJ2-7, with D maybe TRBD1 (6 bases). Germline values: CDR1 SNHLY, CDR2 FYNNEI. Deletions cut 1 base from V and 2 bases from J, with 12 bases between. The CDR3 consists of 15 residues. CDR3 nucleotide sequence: TGTGCCAGCAGTGAAGGACAGGCGTTACCCTACGAGCAGTACTTC. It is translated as CASSEGQALPYEQYF.

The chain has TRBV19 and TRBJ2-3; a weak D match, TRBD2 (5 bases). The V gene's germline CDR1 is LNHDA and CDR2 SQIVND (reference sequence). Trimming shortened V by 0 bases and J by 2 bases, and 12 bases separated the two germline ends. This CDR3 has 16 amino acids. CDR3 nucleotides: TGTGCCAGTAGTATAGATGGGCAGCGGATCACAGATACGCAGTATTTT. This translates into CASSIDGQRITDTQYF. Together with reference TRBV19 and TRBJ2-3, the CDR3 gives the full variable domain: DGGITQSPKYLFRKEGQNVTLSCEQNLNHDAMYWYRQDPGQGLRLIYYSQIVNDFQKGDIAEGYSVSREKKESFPLTVTSAQKNPTAFYLCASSIDGQRITDTQYFGPGTRLTVL.

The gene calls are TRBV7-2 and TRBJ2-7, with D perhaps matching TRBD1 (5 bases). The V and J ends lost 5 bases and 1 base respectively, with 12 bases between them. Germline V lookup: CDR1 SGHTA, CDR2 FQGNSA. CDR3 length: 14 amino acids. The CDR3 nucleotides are TGTGCCAGCAGCGCCCACCGACAGTCCTACGAGCAGTACTTC. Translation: CASSAHRQSYEQYF.

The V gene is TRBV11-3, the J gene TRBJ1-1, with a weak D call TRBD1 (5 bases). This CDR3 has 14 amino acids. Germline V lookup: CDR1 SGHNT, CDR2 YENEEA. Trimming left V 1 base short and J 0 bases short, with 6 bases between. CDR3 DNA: TGTGCCAGCAGCTTAGGGGGCGTGAACACTGAAGCTTTCTTT. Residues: CASSLGGVNTEAFF.

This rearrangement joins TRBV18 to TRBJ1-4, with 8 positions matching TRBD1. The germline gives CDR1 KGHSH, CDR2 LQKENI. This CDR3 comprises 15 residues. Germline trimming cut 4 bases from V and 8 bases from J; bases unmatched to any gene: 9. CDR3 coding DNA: TGTGCCAGCTCACTTAAGGACAGGGAACGGGAAAAACTGTTTTTT. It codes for CASSLKDREREKLFF. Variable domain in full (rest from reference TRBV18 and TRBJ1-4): NAGVMQNPRHLVRRRGQEARLRCSPMKGHSHVYWYRQLPEEGLKFMVYLQKENIIDESGMPKERFSAEFPKEGPSILRIQQVVRGDSAAYFCASSLKDREREKLFFGSGTQLSVL.

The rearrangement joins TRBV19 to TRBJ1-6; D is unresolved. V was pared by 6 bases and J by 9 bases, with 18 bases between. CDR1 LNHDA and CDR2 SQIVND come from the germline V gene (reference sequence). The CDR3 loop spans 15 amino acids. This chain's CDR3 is CASRIGGGNSSPLHF. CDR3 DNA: TGTGCCAGTAGAATTGGAGGAGGAAATAGTTCACCCCTCCACTTT.

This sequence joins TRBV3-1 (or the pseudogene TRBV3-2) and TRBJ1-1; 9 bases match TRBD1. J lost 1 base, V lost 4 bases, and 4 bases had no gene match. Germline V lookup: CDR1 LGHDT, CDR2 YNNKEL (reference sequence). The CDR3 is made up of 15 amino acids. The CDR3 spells CASSLGQGRNTEAFF. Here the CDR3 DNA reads TGTGCCAGCAGCCTAGGACAGGGGAGGAACACTGAAGCTTTCTTT.

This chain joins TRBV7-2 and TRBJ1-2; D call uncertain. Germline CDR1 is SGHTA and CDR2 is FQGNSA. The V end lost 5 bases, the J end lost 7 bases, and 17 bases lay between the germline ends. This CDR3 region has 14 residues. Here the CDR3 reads CASSTGWSLTGYTF. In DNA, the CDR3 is TGTGCCAGCAGCACCGGTTGGAGTTTGACTGGCTACACCTTC.

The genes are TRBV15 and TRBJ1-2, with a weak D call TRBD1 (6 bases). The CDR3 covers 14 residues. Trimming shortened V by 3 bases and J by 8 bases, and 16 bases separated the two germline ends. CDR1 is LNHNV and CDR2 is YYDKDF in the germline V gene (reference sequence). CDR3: CATSRLIQGGGYTF. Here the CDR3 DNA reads TGTGCCACCAGCAGGCTGATACAGGGCGGCGGCTACACCTTC. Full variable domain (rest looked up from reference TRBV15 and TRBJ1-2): DAMVIQNPRYQVTQFGKPVTLSCSQTLNHNVMYWYQQKSSQAPKLLFHYYDKDFNNEADTPDNFQSRRPNTSFCFLDIRSPGLGDTAMYLCATSRLIQGGGYTFGSGTRLTVV.

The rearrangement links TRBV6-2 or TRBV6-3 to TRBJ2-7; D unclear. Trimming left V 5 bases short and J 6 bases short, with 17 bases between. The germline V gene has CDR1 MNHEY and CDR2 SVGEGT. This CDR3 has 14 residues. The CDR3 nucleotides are TGTGCCAGCAGTCACCCGGGCCCATCGGGCGAGCAGTACTTC. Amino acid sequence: CASSHPGPSGEQYF.

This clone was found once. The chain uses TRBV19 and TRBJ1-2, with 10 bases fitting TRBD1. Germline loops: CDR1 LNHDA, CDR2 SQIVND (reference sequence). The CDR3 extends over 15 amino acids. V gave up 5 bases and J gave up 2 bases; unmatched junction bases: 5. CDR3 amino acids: CASSFPGQGNYGYTF. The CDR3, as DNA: TGTGCCAGTAGTTTTCCGGGACAGGGGAACTATGGCTACACCTTC.

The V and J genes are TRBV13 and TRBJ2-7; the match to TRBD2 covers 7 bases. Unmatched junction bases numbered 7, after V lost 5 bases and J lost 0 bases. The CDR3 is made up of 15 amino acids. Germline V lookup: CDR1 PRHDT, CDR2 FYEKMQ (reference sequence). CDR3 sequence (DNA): TGTGCCAGCAGCCGGGGGAGGGACGACTCCTACGAGCAGTACTTC. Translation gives CASSRGRDDSYEQYF.

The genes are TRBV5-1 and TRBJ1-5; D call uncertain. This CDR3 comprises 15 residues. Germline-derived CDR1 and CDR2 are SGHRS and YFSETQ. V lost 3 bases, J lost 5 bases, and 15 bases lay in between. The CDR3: CASSSGWNGDQPQHF. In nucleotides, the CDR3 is TGCGCCAGCAGCTCCGGGTGGAACGGAGATCAGCCCCAGCATTTT.